One and the same sample provided the 14 T cell receptor beta chains below, sequenced in a study of patients and donors after allogeneic stem cell transplantation. TCRdb called the RT-PCR reads again in MiXCR, with one record for every CDR3 protein. Here the sample spans approximately 150,000 distinct CDR3 sequences, roughly 22% being singletons. The sample comprised blood, either unsorted or a sorted T cell fraction (not recorded which). These receptors were collected from a human donor who was either an allogeneic HSCT recipient or a stem cell or donor lymphocyte infusion donor (not recorded which). It is not recorded whose cells these are; they may come from a transplant donor.

The genes are TRBV10-3 and TRBJ2-7, with D perhaps matching TRBD1 or TRBD2 (5 bases each). The V gene's germline CDR1 is ENHRY and CDR2 SYGVKD. CDR3 length equals 13 residues. Trimming cost V 2 bases and J 5 bases, with 10 bases left between them. The CDR3, as DNA: TGTGCCATCAGTGAGGGACGAGGGGACGAGCAGTACTTC. This translates into CAISEGRGDEQYF.

This clonotype occurred many times. The rearrangement links TRBV7-2 to TRBJ1-2; tentative D call: TRBD1 (6 bases). V dropped 3 bases and J dropped 2 bases, with 13 bases sitting between them. Germline CDR1 SGHTA, CDR2 FQGNSA. The CDR3 sequence is 15 residues long. As DNA, the CDR3 is TGTGCCAGCAGCTTCCCTTGGACAGAGAACTATGGCTACACCTTC. Translated, it gives CASSFPWTENYGYTF.

The chain has TRBV4-3 and TRBJ2-5, with TRBD1 matching over 9 bases. V lost 3 bases and J lost 1; bases outside the gene matches: 6. Germline V CDR1 and CDR2: LGHNA, YSLEER. The CDR3 runs to 16 residues. CDR3 coding DNA: TGCGCCAGCAGCCAGACAGGGGGGACTACCCAAGAGACCCAGTACTTC. Protein: CASSQTGGTTQETQYF.

V is TRBV12-3 or TRBV12-4 and J is TRBJ2-5; 11 bases fit TRBD2. The ends lost 5 bases at V and 2 bases at J; junction bases unmatched: 7. This CDR3 contains 16 residues. Here the CDR3 reads CASSAQGLAVQETQYF. The DNA for the CDR3 is TGTGCCAGCAGTGCACAGGGACTAGCGGTACAAGAGACCCAGTACTTC.

The genes are TRBV2 and TRBJ2-1; D not certain. Trimming pared 2 bases from V and 4 bases from J, leaving 6 bases between. The CDR3 is 13 residues long. Germline V gene sequence: CDR1 SNHLY, CDR2 FYNNEI. The CDR3 loop reads CASSENDYNEQFF. The CDR3, as DNA: TGTGCCAGCAGTGAAAATGATTACAATGAGCAGTTCTTC. Based on the CDR3 plus reference TRBV2 and TRBJ2-1, the full variable domain is EPEVTQTPSHQVTQMGQEVILRCVPISNHLYFYWYRQILGQKVEFLVSFYNNEISEKSEIFDDQFSVERPDGSNFTLKIRSTKLEDSAMYFCASSENDYNEQFFGPGTRLTVL.

This clonotype was seen more than once but under ten times. Here the CDR3 reads CSALSPQDDTGELFF. For the CDR3, the DNA is TGCAGTGCTTTAAGCCCACAGGACGACACCGGGGAGCTGTTTTTT. The V gene is TRBV20-1, the J gene TRBJ2-2, with D perhaps matching TRBD1 (5 bases). CDR1 and CDR2 from the germline V gene are DFQATT and SNEGSKA (reference sequence). The CDR3 is made up of 15 amino acids. V lost 5 bases and J 3 bases, leaving 16 bases between the germline ends.

This clonotype appeared a single time. The rearrangement uses TRBV4-1 and TRBJ2-3, with unresolved D. This CDR3 region has 16 residues. Germline V CDR1 and CDR2: MGHRA, YSYEKL. Trimming removed 6 bases from V and 0 bases from J, with 16 bases in between. CDR3 nucleotides: TGCGCCAGCAGGCCCGTGGGCAGAAATAGCACAGATACGCAGTATTTT. This gives the protein CASRPVGRNSTDTQYF.

This clonotype was seen more than once but under ten times. The chain links TRBV2 to TRBJ2-1; the match to TRBD2 covers 8 bases. Germline assignment: CDR1 SNHLY and CDR2 FYNNEI. V shed 6 bases and J 7 bases; nucleotides not matched to a gene: 8. The CDR3 spans 14 residues. DNA for the CDR3: TGTGCCAGCAGGGCGGCGGGGGGCAGAAATGAGCAGTTCTTC. Amino acids: CASRAAGGRNEQFF.

This chain uses TRBV20-1 with TRBJ2-1; TRBD1 aligns across 12 bases. Germline CDR1 reads DFQATT; CDR2 reads SNEGSKA (reference sequence). The CDR3 runs to 15 residues. The V segment lost 1 base and the J segment 4 bases; nucleotides outside the gene matches: 2. CDR3 DNA sequence: TGCAGTGCTAGAGGGGACAGGGGGCTTTACAATGAGCAGTTCTTC. It translates to CSARGDRGLYNEQFF.

CDR3 in DNA: TGTGCCAGCTCCTCGTACACGAGGGACACTGAAGCTTTCTTT. As protein: CASSSYTRDTEAFF. The rearrangement joins TRBV18 to TRBJ1-1, with D hard to call. Per the germline V gene, CDR1 is KGHSH and CDR2 is LQKENI. V dropped 6 bases and J dropped 3 bases, with 14 bases sitting between them. The CDR3 covers 14 residues. Together with reference TRBV18 and TRBJ1-1, the CDR3 gives the full variable domain: NAGVMQNPRHLVRRRGQEARLRCSPMKGHSHVYWYRQLPEEGLKFMVYLQKENIIDESGMPKERFSAEFPKEGPSILRIQQVVRGDSAAYFCASSSYTRDTEAFFGQGTRLTVV.

This clonotype was counted at least ten times. The V call is TRBV5-1, the J call TRBJ1-6; no definite D call. The germline V and J ends were trimmed by 2 bases and 7 bases, with 10 bases remaining between them. CDR1 SGHRS and CDR2 YFSETQ come from the germline V gene. The CDR3 loop spans 14 amino acids. CDR3 loop: CASSLGSENSPLHF. In DNA, the CDR3 is TGCGCCAGCAGCTTAGGCTCGGAAAATTCACCCCTCCACTTT.

The rearrangement uses TRBV12-3 or TRBV12-4 and TRBJ2-7, with TRBD1 matching 9 bases. J lost 3 bases, V lost 5 bases, and 5 bases had no gene match. The CDR3 totals 14 residues. CDR3 loop: CASSGRDRVYEQYF. CDR3 in DNA: TGTGCCAGCAGTGGCCGGGACAGGGTCTACGAGCAGTACTTC.

J is TRBJ1-2 and V is TRBV4-1; 8 nucleotides agree with TRBD1. V was pared by 3 bases and J by 3 bases, with 6 bases of the junction left unmatched. This CDR3 is 15 amino acids long. Germline V gene lookup returns CDR1 MGHRA and CDR2 YSYEKL. The CDR3: CASSQARTGYYGYTF. The CDR3 nucleotides are TGCGCCAGCAGCCAGGCGAGGACAGGGTACTATGGCTACACCTTC.

The chain has TRBV5-1 and TRBJ2-2; D gene uncertain. Trimming removed 2 bases from V and 3 bases from J, with 2 bases in between. This CDR3 contains 12 residues. Germline assignment: CDR1 SGHRS and CDR2 YFSETQ. The CDR3 DNA reads TGCGCCAGCAGCTTATACACCGGGGAGCTGTTTTTT. This translates into CASSLYTGELFF.